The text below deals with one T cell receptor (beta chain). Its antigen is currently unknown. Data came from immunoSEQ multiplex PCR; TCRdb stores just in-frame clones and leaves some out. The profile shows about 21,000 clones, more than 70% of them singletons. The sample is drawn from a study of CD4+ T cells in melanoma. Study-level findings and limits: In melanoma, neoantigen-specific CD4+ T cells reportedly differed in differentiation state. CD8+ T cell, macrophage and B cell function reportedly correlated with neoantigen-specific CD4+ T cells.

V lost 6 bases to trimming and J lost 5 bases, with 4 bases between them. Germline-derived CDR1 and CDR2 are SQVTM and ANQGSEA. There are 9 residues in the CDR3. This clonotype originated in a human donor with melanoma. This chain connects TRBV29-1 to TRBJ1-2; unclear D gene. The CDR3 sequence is CSVEYGYTF. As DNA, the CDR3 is TGCAGCGTAGAGTATGGCTACACCTTC.